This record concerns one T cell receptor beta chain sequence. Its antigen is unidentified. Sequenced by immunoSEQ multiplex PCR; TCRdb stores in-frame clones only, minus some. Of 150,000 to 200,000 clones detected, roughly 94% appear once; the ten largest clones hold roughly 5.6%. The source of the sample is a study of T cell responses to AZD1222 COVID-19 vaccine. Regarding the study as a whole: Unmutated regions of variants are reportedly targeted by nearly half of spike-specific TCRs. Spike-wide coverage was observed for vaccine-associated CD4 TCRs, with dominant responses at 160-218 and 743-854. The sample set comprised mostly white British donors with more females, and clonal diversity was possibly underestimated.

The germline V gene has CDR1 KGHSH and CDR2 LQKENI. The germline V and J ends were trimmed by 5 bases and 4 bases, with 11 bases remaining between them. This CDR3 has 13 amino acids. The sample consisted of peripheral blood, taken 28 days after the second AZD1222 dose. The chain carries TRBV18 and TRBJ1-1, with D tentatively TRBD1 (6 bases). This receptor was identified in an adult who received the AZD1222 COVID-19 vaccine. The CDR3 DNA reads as TGTGCCAGCTCATCGACAGGCCTCACTGAAGCTTTCTTT. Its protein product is CASSSTGLTEAFF.